This TCR beta chain stems from a study of beta chain features in type 1 diabetes. This CDR3 spans 16 amino acids. Germline CDR1 reads SNHLY; CDR2 reads FYNNEI. J was trimmed by 2 bases and V by 5 bases; bases with no gene match: 8. A remark on this clone: Its antigen remains unknown.

Broader study findings: The study found fewer insertions and more deletions at VDJ junctions in type 1 diabetes patients. Across patients, naive, central memory and Treg TCRB repertoires exhibited apparently greater similarity than was observed across healthy donors.

Sorted populations were all over 98% pure. The whole isolated RNA underwent reverse transcription, so sequencing captured expressed TCRB transcripts. Some clones are missing from TCRdb's copy, which holds only in-frame ones; the method was immunoSEQ multiplex PCR. The table records more than 350,000 clones, more than 9.5% of them present only once. The chain uses TRBV2 and TRBJ2-5; 10 bases are a match to TRBD2. What was sequenced was naive CD4+ T cells from blood. This receptor was taken from a woman aged 18-29 years in good health. CDR3 in DNA: TGTGCCAGCAGTTCAACTAGCGGGGCTACGCAAGAGACCCAGTACTTC. This sequence encodes CASSSTSGATQETQYF.